The T cell receptor (beta chain) under discussion was sequenced for a study of cytomegalovirus exposure and HLA in healthy donors. The overall study: The same platform was used for the roughly 120 validation repertoires as for the roughly 730 first-cohort repertoires, as reported in a later analysis.

This clone was seen more than once but under ten times. The assay was immunoSEQ multiplex PCR, and TCRdb's table has in-frame clones only and misses some. The sample lists about 110,000 clones, about 85% occurring once. Sequenced sample: PBMCs. The TCR comes from a woman in her late teens or twenties in good health and CMV-seronegative.

CDR3: CASSQDRSRGRTEAFF. The CDR3 bases are TGCGCCAGCAGCCAAGATCGCAGCAGGGGACGGACTGAAGCTTTCTTT. This sequence joins TRBV4-1 and TRBJ1-1; tentative D call: TRBD1 (6 bases). Trimming cost V 0 bases and J 5 bases, with 16 bases left between them. Germline V gene sequence: CDR1 MGHRA, CDR2 YSYEKL. CDR3 length equals 16 residues.